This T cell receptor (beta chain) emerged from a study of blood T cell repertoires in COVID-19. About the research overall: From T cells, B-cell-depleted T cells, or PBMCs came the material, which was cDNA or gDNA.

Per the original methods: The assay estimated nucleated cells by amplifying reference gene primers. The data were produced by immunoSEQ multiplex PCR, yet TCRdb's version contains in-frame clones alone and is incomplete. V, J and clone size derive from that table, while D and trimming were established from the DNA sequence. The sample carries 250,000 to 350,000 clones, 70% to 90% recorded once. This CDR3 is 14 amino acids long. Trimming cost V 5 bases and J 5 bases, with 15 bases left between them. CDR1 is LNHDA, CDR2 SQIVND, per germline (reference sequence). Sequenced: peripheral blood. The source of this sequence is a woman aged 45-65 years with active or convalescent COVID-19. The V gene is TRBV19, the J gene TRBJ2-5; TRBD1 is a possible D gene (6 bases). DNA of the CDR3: TGTGCCAGTAGTGCCAACAGGGTCGGGGAGACCCAGTACTTC. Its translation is CASSANRVGETQYF.